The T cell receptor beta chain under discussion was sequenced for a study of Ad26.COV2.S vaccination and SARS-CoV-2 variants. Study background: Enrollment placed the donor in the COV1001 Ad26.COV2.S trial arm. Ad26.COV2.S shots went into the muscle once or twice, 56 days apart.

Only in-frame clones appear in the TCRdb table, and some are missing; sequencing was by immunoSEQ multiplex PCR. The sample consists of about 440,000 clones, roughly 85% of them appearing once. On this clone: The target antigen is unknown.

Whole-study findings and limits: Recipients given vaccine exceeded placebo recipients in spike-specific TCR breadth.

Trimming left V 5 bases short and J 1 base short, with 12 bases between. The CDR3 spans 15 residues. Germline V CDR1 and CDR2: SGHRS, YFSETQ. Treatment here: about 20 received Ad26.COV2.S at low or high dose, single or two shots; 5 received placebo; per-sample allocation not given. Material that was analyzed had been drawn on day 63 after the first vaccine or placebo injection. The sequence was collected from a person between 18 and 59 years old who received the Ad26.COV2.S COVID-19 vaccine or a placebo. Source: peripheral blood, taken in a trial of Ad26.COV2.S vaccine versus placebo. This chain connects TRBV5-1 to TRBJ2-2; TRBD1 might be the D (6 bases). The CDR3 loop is CASSQSTGNTGELFF. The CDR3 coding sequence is TGCGCCAGCAGTCAATCGACAGGGAACACCGGGGAGCTGTTTTTT.